The T cell receptor beta chain under discussion was sequenced for a study of blood T cell repertoires in COVID-19. As for the study in general: Nucleic acid was either cDNA or gDNA, and it came from T cells, B-cell-depleted T cells, or PBMCs.

In the original processing: Amplifying reference gene primers gave estimates of nucleated cell counts. Here immunoSEQ multiplex PCR was the method, and the copy in TCRdb shows in-frame clones only, minus some. That table gives V, J and clone size, and the DNA gave D and trimming. In the table there are around 310,000 clones, around 87% of which are singletons. CDR3 size: 20 residues. CDR1 and CDR2 from the germline V gene are LGHNA and YSLEER. V lost 0 bases and J 0 bases, leaving 21 bases between the germline ends. Material for sequencing was peripheral blood. This TCR derives from a woman aged 40 to 49 with COVID-19, enrolled during active disease. The V gene is TRBV4-3, the J gene TRBJ2-4; D is perhaps TRBD1 (5 bases). CDR3 in DNA: TGCGCCAGCAGCCAAGAAGGGGCCAGGGTGGGGAAGGGAGCCAAAAACATTCAGTACTTC. It translates to CASSQEGARVGKGAKNIQYF.